The 23 T cell receptor beta chains given below trace back to one sample, sequenced in a study of T cells after yellow fever vaccination. TCRdb re-derived calls from the 5' RACE reads in MiXCR, one entry per CDR3 protein. This table holds a few hundred thousand distinct CDR3 sequences, 17% found once. Specimen: PBMCs, collected 4 to 6 days after the first yellow fever vaccination. Receptors originate from a man in his late teens or twenties who received the YFV17D yellow fever vaccine.

J is TRBJ1-6 and V is TRBV7-9; D unclear. Germline V gives CDR1 SEHNR, CDR2 FQNEAQ (reference sequence). The V and J ends lost 5 bases and 6 bases respectively, with 11 bases between them. The CDR3 loop spans 14 amino acids. CDR3: CASSPFQVNSPLHF. CDR3 DNA: TGTGCCAGCAGCCCATTCCAGGTTAATTCACCCCTCCACTTT.

This sequence joins TRBV12-3 or TRBV12-4 and TRBJ1-4; weak D call: TRBD1 (6 bases). The V and J ends lost 5 bases and 3 bases respectively, with 13 bases between them. The CDR3 contains 15 residues. As DNA, the CDR3 is TGTGCCAGCAGTCCCGGGGGCCGAGCTAATGAAAAACTGTTTTTT. Translated, it gives CASSPGGRANEKLFF.

V usage is TRBV7-2 and J usage is TRBJ2-7; D remains unclear. In germline, CDR1 is SGHTA, CDR2 FQGNSA. V was cut by 4 bases and J by 3 bases, with 13 bases left in between. The CDR3 length is 14 residues. CDR3 loop: CASSSFLDGYEQYF. The DNA of the CDR3 is TGTGCCAGCAGCTCCTTCCTCGACGGCTACGAGCAGTACTTC.

In this sample, this clonotype turned up many times. The chain links TRBV7-3 to TRBJ2-1; D tentatively reads TRBD1 or TRBD2 (5 bases each). V shed 2 bases and J shed 0 bases, with 8 bases lying between them. The CDR3 loop spans 15 amino acids. The germline gives CDR1 SGHTA, CDR2 FQGTGA. DNA for the CDR3: TGTGCCAGCAGCTTAGGGACGACCTCCTACAATGAGCAGTTCTTC. It encodes CASSLGTTSYNEQFF.

The CDR3 loop reads CASSLTRPSSYNSPLHF. In DNA form, the CDR3 reads TGTGCCAGCAGCTTGACGAGGCCGAGCTCCTATAATTCACCCCTCCACTTT. The chain joins TRBV7-8 to TRBJ1-6, with D unresolved. Germline V lookup: CDR1 SGHVS, CDR2 FQNEAQ. V gave up 3 bases and J gave up 0 bases, with 12 bases separating them. The length of the CDR3 is 17 residues.

This clonotype has ten or more counts. The chain recombines TRBV21-1 with TRBJ2-5; the table gives TRBD1 as D, unverified against the DNA. TRBV21-1 represents a pseudogene. The length of the CDR3 is 12 residues. CDR3 protein: CARRGQEETQYF. The CDR3 nucleotides read TGTGCCCGACGGGGACAAGAAGAGACCCAGTACTTC.

The CDR3 coding sequence is TGTGCCAGCACCTTTAGCGGGGGGGTCGATACGCAGTATTTT. Amino acids: CASTFSGGVDTQYF. The chain employs TRBV7-2 and TRBJ2-3; TRBD2 matches at 11 bases. Germline-derived CDR1 and CDR2 are SGHTA and FQGNSA. V shed 7 bases, J shed 6 bases, and the junction held 6 bases outside the gene matches. This CDR3 is 14 amino acids long.

The CDR3 coding sequence is TGTGCCACCAGCTTTATCCCGACAGGGGGCCTCTCAGATGGCTACACCTTC. Its translation is CATSFIPTGGLSDGYTF. The genes are TRBV15 and TRBJ1-2; TRBD1 agrees at 10 bases. Looked up from germline, CDR1 is LNHNV and CDR2 is YYDKDF (reference sequence). The CDR3 covers 17 residues. The ends lost 5 bases at V and 6 bases at J; junction bases unmatched: 15.

This clonotype is a singleton in its sample. The V gene is TRBV6-1, the J gene TRBJ2-3; the D call may be TRBD1 or TRBD2 (5 bases each). The V gene lost 6 bases and the J gene lost 4 bases, with 20 bases spanning the gap. The CDR3 covers 16 residues. The V gene's germline CDR1 is MNHNS and CDR2 SASEGT. The CDR3 is CASSLAMRGLADTQYF. The CDR3 nucleotides are TGTGCCAGCAGCCTTGCAATGAGGGGCTTGGCAGATACGCAGTATTTT.

The chain is built from TRBV6-1 and TRBJ1-2; the match to TRBD1 covers 7 bases. CDR3 size: 14 residues. V lost 4 bases to trimming and J lost 5 bases; unmatched junction nucleotides: 7. The germline V gene has CDR1 MNHNS and CDR2 SASEGT. Here the CDR3 reads CASSVQGQYYGYTF. CDR3 DNA sequence: TGTGCCAGCAGTGTCCAGGGACAGTATTATGGCTACACCTTC.

The chain has TRBV27 and TRBJ2-7; a possible D gene is TRBD1 (6 bases). This CDR3 has 11 amino acids. Trimming shortened V by 8 bases and J by 2 bases, and 7 bases separated the two germline ends. Germline V gene data show CDR1 as MNHEY and CDR2 as SMNVEV (reference sequence). Here the CDR3 reads CASGTTYEQYV. CDR3 DNA sequence: TGTGCCAGCGGGACAACCTACGAGCAGTACGTC.

This clonotype turned up a few times. The V and J genes are TRBV5-5 and TRBJ2-5, with 7 bases aligning to TRBD1. This CDR3 is built from 13 residues. Germline V gene lookup returns CDR1 SGHKS and CDR2 YYEKEE (reference sequence). V shed 2 bases, J shed 4 bases, and the junction held 2 bases outside the gene matches. The CDR3 DNA is TGTGCCAGCAGCTTCGGGGACAGAGAGACCCAGTACTTC. It specifies CASSFGDRETQYF. Looking up the rest from reference TRBV5-5 and TRBJ2-5 gives the full variable domain: DAGVTQSPTHLIKTRGQQVTLRCSPISGHKSVSWYQQVLGQGPQFIFQYYEKEERGRGNFPDRFSARQFPNYSSELNVNALLLGDSALYLCASSFGDRETQYFGPGTRLLVL.

The genes are TRBV20-1 and TRBJ1-1, with D unresolved. This CDR3 comprises 13 residues. Germline values: CDR1 DFQATT, CDR2 SNEGSKA (reference sequence). With 1 base removed from V and 6 bases from J, the gap between germline ends came to 12 bases. The CDR3 nucleotides are TGCAGTGCTAGAGTGGCGGGCCGAGCTGAAGCTTTCTTT. Amino acid sequence: CSARVAGRAEAFF.

Ten or more counts support this clonotype. CDR3 DNA sequence: TGTGCCAGCAGTTTTGGCGGGGGCGAGCAGTTCTTC. Amino acid sequence: CASSFGGGEQFF. This sequence joins TRBV28 and TRBJ2-1; D may be TRBD2 (7 bases). V lost 3 bases, J lost 10 bases, and 10 bases lay in between. The CDR3 loop spans 12 amino acids. Germline loops: CDR1 MDHEN, CDR2 SYDVKM.

This clonotype was observed a few times. V and J are TRBV2 and TRBJ2-5, with D uncertain. The CDR3 is 15 residues long. Germline V gives CDR1 SNHLY, CDR2 FYNNEI. Deletions cut 2 bases from V and 3 bases from J, with 13 bases between. The CDR3 protein is CASSERWWPKETQYF. The DNA for the CDR3 is TGTGCCAGCAGTGAAAGGTGGTGGCCCAAAGAGACCCAGTACTTC.

The rearrangement joins TRBV6-5 to TRBJ1-4; 9 nucleotides match TRBD1. Per germline, CDR1 MNHEY and CDR2 SVGAGI. This CDR3 contains 15 residues. With V trimmed by 2 bases and J by 3 bases, 1 base remained unmatched. CDR3 sequence (DNA): TGTGCCAGCAGTTACGGGGACAGGGCTAATGAAAAACTGTTTTTT. Amino acids: CASSYGDRANEKLFF.

The chain joins TRBV20-1 to TRBJ2-6; TRBD1 matches at 7 bases. J gave up 1 base and V 0 bases, and 6 bases lay outside the gene matches. The CDR3 is made up of 17 amino acids. Germline assignment: CDR1 DFQATT and CDR2 SNEGSKA (reference sequence). Written as DNA, the CDR3 is TGCAGTGCTAGAGACGCGACAGGGAAGTCTGGGGCCAACGTCCTGACTTTC. Protein: CSARDATGKSGANVLTF.

This clonotype showed up just a few times. Sequence at one end of the junction differs from germline and may be a read error. This sequence joins TRBV3-1 and TRBJ1-1; D is possibly TRBD1 (5 bases). This CDR3 comprises 15 residues. CDR1 is LGHDT, CDR2 YNNKEL, per germline (reference sequence). As DNA, the CDR3 is TGTGCCAGCAGCCAAGTAGGCGGGGGAGGTTCTGAGGCTTTCTTT. Translated: CASSQVGGGGSEAFF. Full variable domain (remainder filled in from reference TRBV3-1 and TRBJ1-1): DTAVSQTPKYLVTQMGNDKSIKCEQNLGHDTMYWYKQDSKKFLKIMFSYNNKELIINETVPNRFSPKSPDKAHLNLHINSLELGDSAVYFCASSQVGGGGSEAFFGQGTRLTVV.

The V and J genes are TRBV5-1 and TRBJ2-5; maybe TRBD1 (6 bases). With 4 bases removed from V and 5 bases from J, the gap between germline ends came to 15 bases. This CDR3 comprises 14 residues. Germline values: CDR1 SGHRS, CDR2 YFSETQ. CDR3: CASSDYRAGETQYF. The CDR3 region has the DNA TGCGCCAGCAGCGACTACAGGGCAGGGGAGACCCAGTACTTC. The complete variable domain, with remaining parts taken from reference TRBV5-1 and TRBJ2-5, reads KAGVTQTPRYLIKTRGQQVTLSCSPISGHRSVSWYQQTPGQGLQFLFEYFSETQRNKGNFPGRFSGRQFSNSRSEMNVSTLELGDSALYLCASSDYRAGETQYFGPGTRLLVL.

The chain is built from TRBV3-1 and TRBJ1-1; D not resolved. V lost 0 bases, J lost 2 bases, and 7 bases lay in between. This CDR3 has 14 residues. Looked up from germline, CDR1 is LGHDT and CDR2 is YNNKEL (reference sequence). CDR3 nucleotide sequence: TGTGCCAGCAGCCAAGACCCCAGTAACACTGAAGCTTTCTTT. Protein sequence: CASSQDPSNTEAFF.

V is TRBV6-1 and J is TRBJ2-5, with TRBD1 as a possible D gene (6 bases). Germline CDR1 reads MNHNS; CDR2 reads SASEGT. The length of the CDR3 is 12 residues. Trimming took 6 bases from V and 8 from J, leaving 13 bases between them. In DNA, the CDR3 is TGTGCCAGCAGGGGTCCAGGGGAAACCCAGTACTTC. This encodes CASRGPGETQYF.

In its sample, this clonotype was seen a few times. V is TRBV7-8 and J is TRBJ2-7; D tentatively reads TRBD1 or TRBD2 (6 bases each). The CDR3 contains 14 residues. Looked up from germline, CDR1 is SGHVS and CDR2 is FQNEAQ. Trimming pared 5 bases from V and 4 bases from J, leaving 15 bases between. The CDR3 sequence: CASSPAEGGYEQYF. The CDR3 DNA reads as TGTGCCAGCAGCCCGGCTGAGGGGGGATACGAGCAGTACTTC.

This clonotype appeared a few times. The CDR3 loop reads CSVQGAWDEKLFF. The CDR3 region has the DNA TGCAGCGTGCAAGGGGCGTGGGACGAAAAACTGTTTTTT. The rearrangement links TRBV29-1 to TRBJ1-4; TRBD1 might be the D (5 bases). This CDR3 comprises 13 residues. V lost 6 bases and J lost 8, with 16 bases in between. Germline lookup yields CDR1 SQVTM and CDR2 ANQGSEA.